These 4 T cell receptor beta chains were all obtained from the same sample, sequenced in a study of blood T cell repertoires in COVID-19 (dated by TCRdb to about 2020). To prepare the library, the immunoSEQ multiplex PCR assay was applied. This is the immuneACCESS table as TCRdb keeps it, with only in-frame sequences that have V and J called. A part of the clones is gone; compared with another copy, unresolved V genes explain less than half, and the rest is unexplained. Present in this sample are under 65,000 clones, around 90% of which were seen just once. The ten largest clonotypes hold around 9.1% of the sample. Material: peripheral blood. Receptors were obtained from a woman of 80 years or more with active COVID-19.

CDR3 loop: CASRDRQPSGNTIYF. In DNA, the CDR3 is TGTGCCAGCAGAGATCGACAGCCGTCAGGAAACACCATATATTTT. This sequence joins TRBV28 and TRBJ1-3; D possibly corresponds to TRBD1 (5 bases). The germline CDR1 and CDR2 sequences are MDHEN and SYDVKM. Deletions cut 6 bases from V and 4 bases from J, with 16 bases between. The CDR3 consists of 15 residues.

The V gene is TRBV5-6, the J gene TRBJ1-1; a weak D match, TRBD1 (6 bases). Germline V gene lookup returns CDR1 SGHDT and CDR2 YYEEEE. Trimming cost V 1 base and J 4 bases, with 20 bases left between them. The CDR3 totals 17 residues. The CDR3 region is CASSLPGARAQGTEAFF. Here the CDR3 DNA reads TGTGCCAGCAGCTTGCCAGGGGCGCGGGCGCAGGGCACTGAAGCTTTCTTT.

V usage is TRBV6-5 and J usage is TRBJ2-3; weak D call: TRBD1 (6 bases). The CDR3 extends over 16 amino acids. V was trimmed by 4 bases and J by 2 bases, leaving 16 bases between them. Germline CDR1 is MNHEY and CDR2 is SVGAGI. CDR3 protein: CASSSPTGLSTDTQYF. CDR3 bases: TGTGCCAGCAGTTCTCCTACAGGGCTGTCCACAGATACGCAGTATTTT.

This chain joins TRBV7-9 and TRBJ1-6, with unresolved D. CDR3 length: 14 residues. V was trimmed by 7 bases and J by 1 base, leaving 8 bases between them. Looked up from germline, CDR1 is SEHNR and CDR2 is FQNEAQ (reference sequence). CDR3 DNA sequence: TGTGCCAGCAACGAGGAATCCTATAATTCACCCCTCCACTTT. It yields the protein CASNEESYNSPLHF.